One and the same sample provided the 3 T cell receptor beta chains below, sequenced in a study of a mutant IDH1 vaccine in newly diagnosed glioma. Time point here: week 35, safety follow-up. Vaccinated patients received 300 ug of mutant IDH1 20-mer peptide per dose, with topical imiquimod. For these TCRs, the target antigens are not known. Assay used: immunoSEQ multiplex PCR; TCRdb lists only in-frame clones, some missing. Of around 69,000 clones in the sample, around 86% were seen once. Specimen: PBMCs, collected from a glioma patient whose treatment included an IDH1 peptide vaccine. These receptors came from a man under 40 with glioma.

The chain joins TRBV25-1 to TRBJ1-4; the D gene is possibly TRBD1 (5 bases). The germline CDR1 and CDR2 sequences are MGHDK and SYGVNS. The CDR3 contains 14 residues. V was trimmed by 8 bases and J by 4 bases, leaving 14 bases between them. The CDR3 is CASRGGGFNEKLFF. CDR3 DNA: TGTGCCAGCCGGGGGGGAGGTTTTAATGAAAAACTGTTTTTT.

The chain recombines TRBV9 with TRBJ2-5, with D perhaps TRBD1 (5 bases). The end of the DNA fits TRBJ2-7 better, so the J call may be wrong. Germline-derived CDR1 and CDR2 are SGDLS and YYNGEE. The length of the CDR3 is 12 residues. This CDR3 is CASKGDSYEQYF. CDR3 nucleotide sequence: TGTGCCAGCAAAGGGGACTCCTACGAGCAGTACTTC.

The J gene is TRBJ2-1, the V gene TRBV7-9, with 10 bases aligning to TRBD2. The CDR3 spans 19 residues. Unmatched junction bases numbered 13, after V lost 3 bases and J lost 2 bases. Germline V gives CDR1 SEHNR, CDR2 FQNEAQ (reference sequence). CDR3 nucleotides: TGTGCCAGCAGCTTTCCTAGCGGGAGCTACTTAGATGCCTACAATGAGCAGTTCTTC. This gives the protein CASSFPSGSYLDAYNEQFF.